This TCR beta chain was identified during a study of shared clonotypes between healthy human individuals. Findings and caveats of the study: Genetic and exposure-history diversity was limited by the small donor number.

The genomic DNA of each subset was split evenly across several immunoSEQ plates. The assay was immunoSEQ multiplex PCR, and TCRdb's table has in-frame clones only and misses some. The sample has about 2 million clones; about 95% are singletons. Positive CCR7 selection of CD45RO-negative cells yielded the naive CD8 cells, and terminally differentiated effector memory CD45RA+ cells were excluded. Adults of Caucasian background living in Nashville, Tennessee made up all donors. About this clone itself: Its target is not known.

Germline CDR1 reads PRHDT; CDR2 reads FYEKMQ (reference sequence). V lost 1 base, J lost 3 bases, and 10 bases lay in between. The CDR3 length is 15 residues. The chain links TRBV13 to TRBJ1-3; no definite D call. The receptor was isolated from a man aged 18 to 29 in good health. Material for sequencing was naive CD8+ T cells sorted from blood. Here the CDR3 DNA reads TGTGCCAGCAGCTTAGTTTGGGGAAGTGGAAACACCATATATTTT. Residues: CASSLVWGSGNTIYF.